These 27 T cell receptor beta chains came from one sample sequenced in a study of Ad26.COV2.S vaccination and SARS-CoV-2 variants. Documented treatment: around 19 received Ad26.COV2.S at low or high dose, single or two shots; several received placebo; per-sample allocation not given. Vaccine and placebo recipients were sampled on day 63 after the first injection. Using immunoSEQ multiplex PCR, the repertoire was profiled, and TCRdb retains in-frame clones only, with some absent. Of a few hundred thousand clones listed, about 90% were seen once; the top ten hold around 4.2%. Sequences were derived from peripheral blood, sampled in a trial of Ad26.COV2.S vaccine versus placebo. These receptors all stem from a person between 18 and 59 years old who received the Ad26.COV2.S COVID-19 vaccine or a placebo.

In DNA, the CDR3 is TGCGCCAGCTATTTGGGGACGAACACTGAAGCTTTCTTT. This sequence encodes CASYLGTNTEAFF. The chain links TRBV5-1 to TRBJ1-1, with a weak D call TRBD1 (5 bases). V dropped 7 bases and J dropped 1 base, with 11 bases sitting between them. The CDR3 runs to 13 residues. Germline CDR1 is SGHRS and CDR2 is YFSETQ. Using reference TRBV5-1 and TRBJ1-1 for the parts outside the CDR3, the full variable domain is KAGVTQTPRYLIKTRGQQVTLSCSPISGHRSVSWYQQTPGQGLQFLFEYFSETQRNKGNFPGRFSGRQFSNSRSEMNVSTLELGDSALYLCASYLGTNTEAFFGQGTRLTVV.

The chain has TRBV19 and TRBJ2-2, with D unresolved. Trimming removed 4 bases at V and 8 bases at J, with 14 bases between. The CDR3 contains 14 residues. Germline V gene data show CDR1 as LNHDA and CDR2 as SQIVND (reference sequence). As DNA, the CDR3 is TGTGCCAGTAGTAGACATAAGAGTATGGGGGAGCTGTTTTTT. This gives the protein CASSRHKSMGELFF.

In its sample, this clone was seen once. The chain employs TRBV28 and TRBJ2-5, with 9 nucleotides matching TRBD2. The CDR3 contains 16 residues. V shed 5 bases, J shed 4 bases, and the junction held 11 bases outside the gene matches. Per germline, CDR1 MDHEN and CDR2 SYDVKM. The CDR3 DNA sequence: TGTGCCAGCAGTCCCCTTTATGCGGGAGGGGGAGAGACCCAGTACTTC. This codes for CASSPLYAGGGETQYF.

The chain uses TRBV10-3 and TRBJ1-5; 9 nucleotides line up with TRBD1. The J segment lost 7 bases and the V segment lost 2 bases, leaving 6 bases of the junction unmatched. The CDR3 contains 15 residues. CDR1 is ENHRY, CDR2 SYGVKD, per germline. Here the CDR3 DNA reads TGTGCCATCAGTGAGGGGACAGGGTCGGGGCAGCCCCAGCATTTT. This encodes CAISEGTGSGQPQHF.

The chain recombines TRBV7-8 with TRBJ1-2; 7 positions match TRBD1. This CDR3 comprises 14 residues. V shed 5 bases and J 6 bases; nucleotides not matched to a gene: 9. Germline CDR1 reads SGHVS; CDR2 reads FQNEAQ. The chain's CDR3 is CASSPQTGSDGYTF. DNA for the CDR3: TGTGCCAGCAGCCCGCAGACAGGGTCTGATGGCTACACCTTC.

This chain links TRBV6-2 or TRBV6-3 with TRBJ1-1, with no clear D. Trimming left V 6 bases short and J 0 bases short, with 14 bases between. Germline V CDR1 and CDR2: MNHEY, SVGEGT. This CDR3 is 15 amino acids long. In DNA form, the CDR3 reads TGTGCCAGCAGCTCATGGACCGGGATGAACACTGAAGCTTTCTTT. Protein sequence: CASSSWTGMNTEAFF.

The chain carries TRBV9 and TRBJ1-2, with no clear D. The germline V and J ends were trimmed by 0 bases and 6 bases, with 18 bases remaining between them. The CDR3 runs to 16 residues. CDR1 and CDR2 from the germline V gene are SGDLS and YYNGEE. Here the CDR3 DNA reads TGTGCCAGCAGCGTAGACTTCGAGGGCAGGCGGCATGGCTACACCTTC. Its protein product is CASSVDFEGRRHGYTF.

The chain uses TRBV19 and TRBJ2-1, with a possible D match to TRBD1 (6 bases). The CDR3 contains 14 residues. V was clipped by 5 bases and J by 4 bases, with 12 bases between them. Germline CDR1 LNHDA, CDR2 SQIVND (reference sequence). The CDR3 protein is CASSPGDKYNEQFF. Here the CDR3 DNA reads TGTGCCAGTAGTCCCGGGGACAAGTACAATGAGCAGTTCTTC. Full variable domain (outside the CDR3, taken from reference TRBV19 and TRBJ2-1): DGGITQSPKYLFRKEGQNVTLSCEQNLNHDAMYWYRQDPGQGLRLIYYSQIVNDFQKGDIAEGYSVSREKKESFPLTVTSAQKNPTAFYLCASSPGDKYNEQFFGPGTRLTVL.

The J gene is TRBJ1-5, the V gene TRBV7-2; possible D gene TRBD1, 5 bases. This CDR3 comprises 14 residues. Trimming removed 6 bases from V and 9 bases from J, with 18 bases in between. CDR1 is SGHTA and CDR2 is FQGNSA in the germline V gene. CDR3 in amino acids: CASSEGPGQWPQHF. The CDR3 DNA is TGTGCCAGCAGTGAGGGGCCAGGTCAATGGCCCCAGCATTTT.

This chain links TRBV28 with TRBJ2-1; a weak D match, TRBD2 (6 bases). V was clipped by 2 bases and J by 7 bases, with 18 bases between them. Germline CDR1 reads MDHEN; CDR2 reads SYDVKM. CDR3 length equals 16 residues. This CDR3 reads CASSLPETGTRNEQFF. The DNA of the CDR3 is TGTGCCAGCAGTTTACCCGAGACCGGGACTCGGAATGAGCAGTTCTTC. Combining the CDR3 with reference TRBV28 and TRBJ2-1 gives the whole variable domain DVKVTQSSRYLVKRTGEKVFLECVQDMDHENMFWYRQDPGLGLRLIYFSYDVKMKEKGDIPEGYSVSREKKERFSLILESASTNQTSMYLCASSLPETGTRNEQFFGPGTRLTVL.

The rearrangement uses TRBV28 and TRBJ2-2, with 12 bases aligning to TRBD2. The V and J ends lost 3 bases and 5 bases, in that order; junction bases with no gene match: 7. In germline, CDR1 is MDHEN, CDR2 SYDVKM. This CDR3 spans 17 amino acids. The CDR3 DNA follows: TGTGCCAGCAGTTTGTGGGATCTAGCGGGAGGGACCGGGGAGCTGTTTTTT. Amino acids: CASSLWDLAGGTGELFF.

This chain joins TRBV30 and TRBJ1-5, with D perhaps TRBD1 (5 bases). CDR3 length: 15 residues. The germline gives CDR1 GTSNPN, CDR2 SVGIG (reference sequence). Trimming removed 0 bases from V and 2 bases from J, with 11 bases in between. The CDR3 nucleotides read TGTGCCTGGAGTGTGGGGGTGGGCGGCAATCAGCCCCAGCATTTT. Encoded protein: CAWSVGVGGNQPQHF.

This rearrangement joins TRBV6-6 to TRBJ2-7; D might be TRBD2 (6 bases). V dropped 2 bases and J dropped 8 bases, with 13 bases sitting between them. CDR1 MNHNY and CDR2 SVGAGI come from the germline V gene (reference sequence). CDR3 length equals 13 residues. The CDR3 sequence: CASSYARDFQQYF. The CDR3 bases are TGTGCCAGCAGTTACGCCCGGGACTTTCAGCAGTACTTC.

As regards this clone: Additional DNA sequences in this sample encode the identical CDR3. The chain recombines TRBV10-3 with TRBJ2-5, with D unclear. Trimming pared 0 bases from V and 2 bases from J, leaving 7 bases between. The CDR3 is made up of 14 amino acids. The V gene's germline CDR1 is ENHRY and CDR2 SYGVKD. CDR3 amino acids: CAISESLGQETQYF. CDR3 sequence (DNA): TGTGCCATCAGTGAGTCCTTGGGGCAAGAGACCCAGTACTTC.

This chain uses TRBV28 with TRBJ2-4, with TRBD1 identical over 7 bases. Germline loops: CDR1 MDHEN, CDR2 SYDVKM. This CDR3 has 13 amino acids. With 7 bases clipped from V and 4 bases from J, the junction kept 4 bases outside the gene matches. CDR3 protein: CASMRQGKNIQYF. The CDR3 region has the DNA TGTGCCAGCATGCGACAGGGAAAAAACATTCAGTACTTC.

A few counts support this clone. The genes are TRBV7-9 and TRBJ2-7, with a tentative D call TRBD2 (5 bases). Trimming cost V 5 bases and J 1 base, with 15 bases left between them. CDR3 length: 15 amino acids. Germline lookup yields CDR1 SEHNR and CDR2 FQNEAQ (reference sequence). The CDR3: CASSGGGDLSYEQYF. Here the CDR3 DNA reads TGTGCCAGCAGCGGAGGTGGTGATTTGTCCTACGAGCAGTACTTC.

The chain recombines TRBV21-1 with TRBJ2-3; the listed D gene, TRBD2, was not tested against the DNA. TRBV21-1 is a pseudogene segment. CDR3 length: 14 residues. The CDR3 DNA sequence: TGTGCCAGCAGGGACTCAGGAAGCACAGATACGCAGTATTTT. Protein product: CASRDSGSTDTQYF.

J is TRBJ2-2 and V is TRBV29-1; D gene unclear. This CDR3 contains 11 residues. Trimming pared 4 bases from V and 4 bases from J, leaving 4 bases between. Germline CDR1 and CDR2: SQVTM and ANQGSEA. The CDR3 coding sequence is TGCAGCGTTGGTCTCACCGGGGAGCTGTTTTTT. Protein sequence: CSVGLTGELFF.

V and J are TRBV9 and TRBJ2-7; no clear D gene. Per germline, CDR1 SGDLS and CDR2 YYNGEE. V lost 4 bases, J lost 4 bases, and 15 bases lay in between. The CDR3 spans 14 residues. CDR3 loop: CASSTNPFPYEQYF. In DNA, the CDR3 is TGTGCCAGCAGCACTAACCCATTCCCATACGAGCAGTACTTC.

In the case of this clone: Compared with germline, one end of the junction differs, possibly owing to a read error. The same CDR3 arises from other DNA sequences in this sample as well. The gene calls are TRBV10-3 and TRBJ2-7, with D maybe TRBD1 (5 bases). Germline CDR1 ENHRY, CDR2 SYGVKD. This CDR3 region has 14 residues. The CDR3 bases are TGTGCCATCAGCGAGTCGAGACAGAACTACGAGCAGTACTTC. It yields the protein CAISESRQNYEQYF.

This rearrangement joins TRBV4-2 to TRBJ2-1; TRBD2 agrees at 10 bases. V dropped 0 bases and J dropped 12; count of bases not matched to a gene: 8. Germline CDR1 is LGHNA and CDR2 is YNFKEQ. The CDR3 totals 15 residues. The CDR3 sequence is CASSQESVAGGRQFF. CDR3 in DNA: TGTGCCAGCAGCCAAGAGTCGGTAGCGGGAGGCCGGCAGTTCTTC.

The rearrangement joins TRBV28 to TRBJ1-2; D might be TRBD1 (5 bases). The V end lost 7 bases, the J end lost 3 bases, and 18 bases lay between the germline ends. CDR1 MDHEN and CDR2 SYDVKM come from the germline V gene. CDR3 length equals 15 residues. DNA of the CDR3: TGTGCCAGCAACGAGGGCAGGGCACGCCACTATGGCTACACCTTC. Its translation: CASNEGRARHYGYTF.

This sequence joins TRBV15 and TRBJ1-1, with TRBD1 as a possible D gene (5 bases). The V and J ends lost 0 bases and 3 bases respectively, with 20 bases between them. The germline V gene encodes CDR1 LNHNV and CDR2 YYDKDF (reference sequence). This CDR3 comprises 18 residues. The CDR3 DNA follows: TGTGCCACCAGCAGAGATCTAAGGGACCTCCCGGAGGACACTGAAGCTTTCTTT. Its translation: CATSRDLRDLPEDTEAFF. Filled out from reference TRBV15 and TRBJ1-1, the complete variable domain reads DAMVIQNPRYQVTQFGKPVTLSCSQTLNHNVMYWYQQKSSQAPKLLFHYYDKDFNNEADTPDNFQSRRPNTSFCFLDIRSPGLGDTAMYLCATSRDLRDLPEDTEAFFGQGTRLTVV.

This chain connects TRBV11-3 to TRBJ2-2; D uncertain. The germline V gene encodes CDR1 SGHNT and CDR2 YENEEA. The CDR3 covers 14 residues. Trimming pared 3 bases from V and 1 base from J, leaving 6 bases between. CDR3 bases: TGTGCCAGCAGCTTCCGACAGAACACCGGGGAGCTGTTTTTT. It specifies CASSFRQNTGELFF.

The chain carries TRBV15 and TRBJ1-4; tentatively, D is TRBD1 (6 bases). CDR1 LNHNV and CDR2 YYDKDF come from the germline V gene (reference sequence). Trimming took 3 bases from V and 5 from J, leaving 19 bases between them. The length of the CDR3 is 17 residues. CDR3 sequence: CATSSRGDWQNNEKLFF. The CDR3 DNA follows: TGTGCCACCAGCAGTAGGGGGGACTGGCAGAACAATGAAAAACTGTTTTTT. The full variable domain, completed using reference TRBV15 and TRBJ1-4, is DAMVIQNPRYQVTQFGKPVTLSCSQTLNHNVMYWYQQKSSQAPKLLFHYYDKDFNNEADTPDNFQSRRPNTSFCFLDIRSPGLGDTAMYLCATSSRGDWQNNEKLFFGSGTQLSVL.

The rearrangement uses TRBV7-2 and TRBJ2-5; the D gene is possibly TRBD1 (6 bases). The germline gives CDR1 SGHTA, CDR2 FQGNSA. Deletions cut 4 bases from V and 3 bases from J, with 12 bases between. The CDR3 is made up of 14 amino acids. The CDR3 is CASSSPGTKETQYF. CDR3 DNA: TGTGCCAGCAGCTCCCCCGGGACAAAAGAGACCCAGTACTTC.

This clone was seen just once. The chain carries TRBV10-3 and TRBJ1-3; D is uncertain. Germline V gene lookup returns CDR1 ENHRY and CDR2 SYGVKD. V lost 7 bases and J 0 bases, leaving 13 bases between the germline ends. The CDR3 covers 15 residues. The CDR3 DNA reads TGTGCCATCATGTCGGCCCTAGTCTCTGGAAACACCATATATTTT. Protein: CAIMSALVSGNTIYF.